This T cell receptor (beta chain) comes out of a study of blood T cells in healthy people across ages (dated by TCRdb to 2013 to 2016). With respect to the entire study: In model experiments, template switching captured roughly one uniquely barcoded TCR beta cDNA molecule for every two T cells. Four age groups were formed from the donors: young (average approximately 15 years), middle-aged (approximately 42), aged (about 62) and long-lived (around 80). Donors of different ages were randomly distributed across sequencing lanes to avoid experimental bias. Using deep sequencing normalized with unique cDNA molecular identifiers, the study measured how TCR beta repertoire diversity changes with age. The study analyzed two additional independent replicas of 1 million unique cDNA reads from the same blood draw for two donors, one aged 18 to 30 and one aged 80 or older. The investigation overall reported the following: Estimates of total diversity based on one million sequenced T cells were considered lower bounds and underestimates. Compared with the aged group, the long-lived group had more naive CD4+ T cells, fewer expanded clones and increased TCR diversity, suggesting age selection. Bulk unsorted PBMC profiling prevented conclusive comparison of naive and antigen-experienced compartments. As age increased, observed TCR beta diversity per million T cells dropped in a roughly linear way, and a significant reduction was already evident by age about 40. The CMV infection status of donors was not known, potentially confounding age-related changes in expanded clonotypes. There was a strong correlation between observed TCR beta diversity and the percentage of naive T cells measured by flow cytometry.

The roughly 39 donors, aged about 6 to 100 years, were systemically healthy Caucasian individuals from Russia. Each donor gave about 9.8 milliliters of peripheral blood, drawn into EDTA-treated Vacutainer tubes. Ficoll-Paque density-gradient centrifugation was used to isolate PBMCs, with at least 7 million obtained per sample. Trizol reagent was used to extract total RNA from the PBMCs, yielding at least 5.5 micrograms per sample. Naive CD45RAhigh/CD27high T cell percentages were measured by flow cytometry on a PBMC aliquot from every donor. Libraries were built with 5' RACE. TCRdb names Illumina HiSeq 2500 as the instrument used. A second PCR of roughly 7 to 11 cycles was run with a J-beta primer mix and a sample-barcoded 5' primer. Each TCR beta cDNA molecule received a unique molecular identifier from a template-switch 5' adaptor carrying 12 random nucleotides. At least 2.5 million CDR3-containing paired-end reads were obtained from each sample. First-strand cDNA was synthesized from all RNA with the Mint cDNA synthesis kit, primed by a TRBC-specific oligonucleotide. Following uracil-DNA glycosylase treatment, all cDNA underwent a first 18-cycle PCR with the universal primers M1SS and BC2_uni_R. The paper's processing steps were these. For normalization, 1 million high-quality reads, each with a distinct molecular identifier, were randomly selected from each sample. Reads sharing molecular identifiers were discarded rather than binned into consensus sequences. CDR3 identification, clonotype clustering and error correction used MiTCR with a Q25 quality threshold and the strictest error-elimination algorithm. Lower-bound total TCR beta diversity was estimated with a nonparametric unseen species model using Euler transformation. TCRdb trimmed public reads at Q25 via fastp, called clones via MiXCR and kept in-frame beta chains. Each CDR3 protein appears once, grouped with its most common genes and DNA. The authors' filters were not applied to this entry. The sample table holds roughly 730,000 distinct CDR3 sequences, of which roughly three fifths were seen once. Around a quarter of the sample belongs to the ten largest clones.

The germline V gene (reference sequence) sets CDR1 to LGHDT and CDR2 to YNNKEL. Inclusive of the bounding cysteine and phenylalanine, the CDR3 is 15 residues long. The kept DNA is CDR3 alone, 45 bases in frame from the first base. Relative to germline, V is 1 base shorter and J is 4 bases shorter, with 8 bases between their ends. At least ten counts were recorded for this clonotype. The antigen it recognizes is unknown. Qualities for individual bases were not recorded, and no much larger clone is one base off. The TCR comes from a man aged 35-49 years in good health. The sequenced sample was blood. This sequence uses TRBV3-1 and TRBJ2-6; TRBD2 is a weak D gene call, 6 bases matching. The CDR3 loop reads CASSQAGVGANVLTF. The nucleotide sequence reads as follows: TGTGCCAGCAGCCAAGCGGGAGTAGGGGCCAACGTCCTGACTTTC.